This TCR beta chain originates from a study of blood T cell repertoires in COVID-19 (TCRdb year 2020). Study-wide context: Samples covering the acute and convalescent phases of COVID-19 were provided by collaborators in the United States, Italy and Spain. The prospective study material was composed of cDNA or gDNA derived from T cells, B-cell-depleted T cells, or PBMCs. The dataset comprised deeply sampled blood TCRbeta repertoires from subjects exposed to, actively infected with, or recovered from COVID-19. The repertoires were released in a freely available public database meant as a resource for research on the immune response to SARS-CoV-2. The samples were drawn from the first 160 participants of the ongoing ImmuneRACE study and from 1,254 subjects provided by 6 global collaborators. Nearly every sample came with metadata listing a de-identified subject ID, COVID-19 status, age in years and sex. HLA class I and class II types, where available, came from metadata supplied by the sample provider rather than from assay-based typing. The research as a whole found: The quantity of clinical and demographic metadata differed by source and by participant and was supplied without curation.

TCRbeta CDR3 regions were amplified from genomic DNA using the immunoSEQ Assay, a bias-controlled multiplex PCR. The paper's processing steps were these. The number of nucleated cells in each sample was estimated by amplification of reference gene primers within the assay. To quantify the absolute abundance of each unique TCRbeta CDR3 rearrangement, sequence reads were collapsed and filtered. For each sample, productive Simpson clonality was calculated as the square root of Simpson's diversity index over productive rearrangements. The source is immuneACCESS, and TCRdb retained only in-frame sequences with V and J called. Part of the clones is not carried over; for the studies checked, unresolved V genes explain less than half of this, and the remainder is unexplained. V and J calls and clone size are copied from that table; D and trimming were computed from the DNA. The table for this sample lists approximately 350,000 clones; about 89% of them were counted only once. The top ten constitute about 6% of the sample.

Details on this clone: What antigen it recognizes has not been identified. No quality values exist for individual bases; no much larger clone is one base distant.

Reading the germline V gene gives CDR1 LGHNA and CDR2 YNFKEQ. The CDR3, cysteine through phenylalanine, is 15 amino acids long. Just CDR3 DNA is preserved here, 45 bases in frame from base 1. Trimming accounts for 1 base at V and 6 bases at J, while the number of junction bases matched to no gene is 6. At one collaborating source in Seattle, patients were enrolled during active infection and were followed longitudinally through the course of disease. Whole blood was collected in K2EDTA tubes by collaborating institutions according to the institutions' own protocols. For TCRbeta analysis, collaborator samples were shipped as frozen whole blood, as isolated PBMCs, or as DNA extracted from either sample type.

Sequenced material: peripheral blood. This TCR was sampled from a woman in her fifties or sixties with COVID-19, enrolled during active disease. The sequence links TRBV4-2 to TRBJ2-1; 7 bases in the middle match TRBD2. The CDR3 protein: CASSQGRAGANEQFF. The sequence in DNA is TGTGCCAGCAGCCAAGGGCGGGCGGGAGCCAATGAGCAGTTCTTC.